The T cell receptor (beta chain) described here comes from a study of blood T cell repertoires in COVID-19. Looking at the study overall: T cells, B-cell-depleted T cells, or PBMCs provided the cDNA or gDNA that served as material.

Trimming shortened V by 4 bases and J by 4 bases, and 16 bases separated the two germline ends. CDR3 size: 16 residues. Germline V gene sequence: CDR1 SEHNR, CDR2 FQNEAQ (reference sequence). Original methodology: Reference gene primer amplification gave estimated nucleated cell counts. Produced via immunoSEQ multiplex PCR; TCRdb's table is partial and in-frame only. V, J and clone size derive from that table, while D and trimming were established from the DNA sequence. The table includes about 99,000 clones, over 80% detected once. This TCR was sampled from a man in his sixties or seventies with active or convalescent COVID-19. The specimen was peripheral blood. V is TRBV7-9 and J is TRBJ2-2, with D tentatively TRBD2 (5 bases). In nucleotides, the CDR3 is TGTGCCAGCAGCTCAAACCGGGCCCGGGGCACCGGGGAGCTGTTTTTT. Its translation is CASSSNRARGTGELFF.